Sequencing of this T cell receptor beta chain was carried out in a study of CD8 T cells in ankylosing spondylitis. Study-wide findings and caveats: Earlier work had already found some motif variants in reactive arthritis synovial fluid and blood. Within ankylosing spondylitis blood, a TCR beta motif made up of roughly eight highly homologous variants appeared to be characteristic. The disease-linked clones had a CD8+ phenotype and low blood frequencies. Disease-associated clones were reportedly significantly overrepresented in matched ankylosing spondylitis synovial fluid.

As for this clonotype: Its antigen is still unknown.

This CDR3 is 17 amino acids long. V was clipped by 3 bases and J by 2 bases, with 18 bases between them. Generation of TCR beta libraries employed quantitative 5'-RACE incorporating molecular barcodes. Each CDR3 protein is one row after TCRdb ran MiXCR on the 5' RACE reads. This table has 500,000 to 550,000 distinct CDR3 sequences, roughly 13% appearing once. Sequencing was carried out using blood, either unsorted or a sorted T cell fraction (not recorded which). The V and J genes are TRBV12-3 or TRBV12-4 and TRBJ2-3; D is uncertain. This clonotype was obtained from a male donor with ankylosing spondylitis. CDR3 residues: CASSFPRARGNTDTQYF. CDR3 DNA sequence: TGTGCCAGCAGTTTCCCTAGAGCCCGAGGAAACACAGATACGCAGTATTTT.